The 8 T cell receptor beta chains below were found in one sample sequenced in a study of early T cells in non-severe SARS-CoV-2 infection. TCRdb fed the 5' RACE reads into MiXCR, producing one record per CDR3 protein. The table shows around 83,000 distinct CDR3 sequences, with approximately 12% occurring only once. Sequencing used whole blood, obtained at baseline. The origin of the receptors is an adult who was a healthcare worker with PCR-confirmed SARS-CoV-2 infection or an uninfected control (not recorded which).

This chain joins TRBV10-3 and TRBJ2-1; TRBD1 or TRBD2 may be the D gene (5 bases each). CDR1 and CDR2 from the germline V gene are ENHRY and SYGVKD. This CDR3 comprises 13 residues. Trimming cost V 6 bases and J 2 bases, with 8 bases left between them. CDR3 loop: CAIRGPPYNEQFF. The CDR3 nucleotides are TGTGCCATCAGGGGACCTCCCTACAATGAGCAGTTCTTC.

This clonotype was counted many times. The CDR3, as DNA: TGTGCCAGCACCCTTGAGGCGGGACTTAACTATGGCTACACCTTC. Its protein product is CASTLEAGLNYGYTF. This chain connects TRBV28 to TRBJ1-2; D may be TRBD1 (5 bases). Germline V CDR1 and CDR2: MDHEN, SYDVKM. Trimming shortened V by 7 bases and J by 1 base, and 16 bases separated the two germline ends. The CDR3 extends over 15 amino acids.

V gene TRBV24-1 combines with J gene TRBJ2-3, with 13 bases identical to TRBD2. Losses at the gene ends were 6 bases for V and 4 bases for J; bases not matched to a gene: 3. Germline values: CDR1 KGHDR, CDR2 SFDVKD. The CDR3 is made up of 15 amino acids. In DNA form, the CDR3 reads TGTGCCACCAGTAAACTAGCGGGGGGGCCAGATACGCAGTATTTT. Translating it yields CATSKLAGGPDTQYF.

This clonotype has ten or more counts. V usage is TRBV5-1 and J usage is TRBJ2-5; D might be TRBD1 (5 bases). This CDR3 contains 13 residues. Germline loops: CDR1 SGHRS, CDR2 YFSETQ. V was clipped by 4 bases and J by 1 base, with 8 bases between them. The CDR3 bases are TGCGCCAGCAGCACGGACACCCAAGAGACCCAGTACTTC. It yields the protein CASSTDTQETQYF.

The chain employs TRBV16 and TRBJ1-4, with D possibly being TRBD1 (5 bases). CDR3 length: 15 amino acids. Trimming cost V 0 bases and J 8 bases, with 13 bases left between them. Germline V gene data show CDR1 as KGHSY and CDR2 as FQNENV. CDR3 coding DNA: TGTGCCAGCAGCCAATCCCCTCAGGACATCGAAAAACTGTTTTTT. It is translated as CASSQSPQDIEKLFF.

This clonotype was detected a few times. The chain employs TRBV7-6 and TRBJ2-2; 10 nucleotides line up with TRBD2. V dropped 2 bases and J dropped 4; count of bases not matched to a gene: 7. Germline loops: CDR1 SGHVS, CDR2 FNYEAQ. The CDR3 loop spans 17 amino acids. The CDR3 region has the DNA TGTGCCAGCAGCTTAATTCCTAGCGGGAGCGGCACCGGGGAGCTGTTTTTT. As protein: CASSLIPSGSGTGELFF.

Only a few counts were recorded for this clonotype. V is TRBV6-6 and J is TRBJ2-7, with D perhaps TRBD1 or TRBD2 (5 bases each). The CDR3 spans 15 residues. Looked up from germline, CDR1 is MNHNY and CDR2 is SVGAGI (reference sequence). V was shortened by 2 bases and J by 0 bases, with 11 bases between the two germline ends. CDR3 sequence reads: CASSYPPGSSYEQYF. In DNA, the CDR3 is TGTGCCAGCAGTTACCCTCCAGGGAGCTCCTACGAGCAGTACTTC.

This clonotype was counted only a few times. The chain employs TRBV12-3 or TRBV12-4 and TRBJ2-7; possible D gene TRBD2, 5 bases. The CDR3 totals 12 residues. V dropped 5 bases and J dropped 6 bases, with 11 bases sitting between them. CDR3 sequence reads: CASSTTGFEQYF. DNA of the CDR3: TGTGCCAGCAGTACTACGGGGTTCGAGCAGTACTTC.